The following is a T cell receptor (beta chain) sequence with its context. This specimen belongs to a study of T cell responses to AZD1222 COVID-19 vaccine. Germline CDR1 and CDR2: SGHNT and YYREEE (reference sequence). There are 16 residues in the CDR3. V trimming: 3 bases; J trimming: 4 bases; junction bases outside the gene matches: 10. Sequencing was performed with immunoSEQ multiplex PCR; in TCRdb, only in-frame clones are kept and a portion is missing. The data contain roughly 100,000 clones, approximately 88% of them singletons. The sequence was collected from an adult in good health. The chain has TRBV5-4 and TRBJ2-1, with 7 bases fitting TRBD1. This specimen was peripheral blood, taken on day 0 of AZD1222 vaccination. This CDR3 is CASSSGTANHYNEQFF. DNA for the CDR3: TGTGCCAGCAGCTCCGGGACAGCGAACCATTACAATGAGCAGTTCTTC.